A selection of T cell receptor beta chains follows, all from one sample in a study of blood T cell repertoires in COVID-19. Sequencing used immunoSEQ multiplex PCR; TCRdb keeps in-frame clones, though not all of them. The sample holds 65,000 to 85,000 clones, more than 75% seen once. The material sequenced was peripheral blood. Receptor source: a woman younger than 30 with acute or convalescent COVID-19. Both conserved end residues are part of each CDR3. The D gene is left open where the match is weak. Some rows have no size entry. The others give once, few or many, or a class for an expanded clone.

clone_size	v_call	d_call	j_call	cdr3_aa	cdr3_nt
NA	TRBV4-3	TRBD1	TRBJ1-3	CASSAGQGTGNTIYF	TGCGCCAGCAGCGCCGGACAGGGGACTGGAAACACCATATATTTT
NA	TRBV10-2	NA	TRBJ2-7	CASQAEALYEQYF	TGCGCCAGCCAAGCGGAAGCCCTCTACGAGCAGTACTTC
NA	TRBV25-1	TRBD1	TRBJ1-5	CASSESGGGRNQPQHF	TGTGCCAGCAGTGAATCGGGAGGGGGCCGCAATCAGCCCCAGCATTTT
NA	TRBV7-2	TRBD2	TRBJ2-3	CASSSQLSRASGRVDTQYF	TGTGCCAGCAGCTCCCAGTTATCCAGGGCTAGCGGGAGGGTGGATACGCAGTATTTT
few	TRBV30	TRBD2	TRBJ2-7	CAWSWRGGYEQYF	TGTGCCTGGAGTTGGCGGGGGGGTTACGAGCAGTACTTC
NA	TRBV6-1	TRBD1	TRBJ1-5	CASSDRGDNQPQHF	TGTGCCAGCAGTGACAGGGGGGACAATCAGCCCCAGCATTTT
NA	TRBV9	NA	TRBJ2-6	CASSPAEVFSGANVLTF	TGTGCCAGCAGCCCGGCGGAGGTCTTCTCTGGGGCCAACGTCCTGACTTTC
NA	TRBV11-2	TRBD2	TRBJ2-1	CASSLEGLAGGEGPYNEQFF	TGTGCCAGCAGCTTAGAAGGACTAGCGGGAGGTGAGGGGCCCTACAATGAGCAGTTCTTC
NA	TRBV28	NA	TRBJ2-7	CASSPLTLSSYEQYF	TGTGCCAGCAGTCCCCTGACACTCAGCTCCTACGAGCAGTACTTC
NA	TRBV7-8	TRBD2	TRBJ2-7	CASSLGTNYEQYF	TGTGCCAGCAGCCTAGGGACTAACTACGAGCAGTACTTC
NA	TRBV18	TRBD1	TRBJ2-7	CASSPGTGGLEQYF	TGTGCCAGCTCACCCGGGACAGGGGGCCTCGAGCAGTACTTC
few	TRBV19	TRBD1	TRBJ1-1	CASTNAWTGGIWTEAFF	TGTGCCAGTACTAACGCCTGGACAGGGGGTATCTGGACTGAAGCTTTCTTT
NA	TRBV7-8	NA	TRBJ1-1	CASSWGSSAEAFF	TGTGCCAGCAGCTGGGGCAGCAGCGCTGAAGCTTTCTTT
NA	TRBV18	TRBD1	TRBJ1-4	CASSRTGGAGEKLFF	TGTGCCAGCTCAAGAACAGGGGGCGCAGGTGAAAAACTGTTTTTT
NA	TRBV6-5	NA	TRBJ1-2	CASSYSLRYGYTF	TGTGCCAGCAGTTATTCCTTACGGTATGGCTACACCTTC
NA	TRBV19	TRBD1	TRBJ2-7	CARGPGQVRYEQYF	TGTGCCAGGGGACCCGGACAGGTTAGATACGAGCAGTACTTC
NA	TRBV6-1	TRBD1	TRBJ2-7	CASSDGTGGEGEQYF	TGTGCCAGCAGTGATGGGACAGGGGGCGAGGGCGAGCAGTACTTC
NA	TRBV18	NA	TRBJ1-4	CASSPRGGNEKLFF	TGTGCCAGCTCACCACGGGGGGGCAACGAAAAACTGTTTTTT
NA	TRBV6-2/TRBV6-3	NA	TRBJ1-1	CASSYLGTKNTEAFF	TGTGCCAGCAGTTACTTGGGGACAAAGAACACTGAAGCTTTCTTT
NA	TRBV28	TRBD2	TRBJ2-3	CASSLAGGQEDTQYF	TGTGCCAGCAGCTTAGCGGGGGGGCAAGAAGATACGCAGTATTTT
NA	TRBV6-2/TRBV6-3	NA	TRBJ2-7	CASSYSMERPGLVYEQYF	TGTGCCAGCAGTTACTCGATGGAGCGACCCGGATTAGTCTACGAGCAGTACTTC
NA	TRBV6-4	TRBD2	TRBJ2-1	CASRQSSSGEQFF	TGTGCCAGCAGACAATCCTCTAGCGGTGAGCAGTTCTTC
NA	TRBV9	NA	TRBJ2-5	CASSPDVGGRGETQYF	TGTGCCAGCAGCCCCGATGTCGGGGGGCGCGGAGAGACCCAGTACTTC
NA	TRBV12-3/TRBV12-4	NA	TRBJ2-1	CASSPHAGNEQFF	TGTGCCAGCAGTCCCCATGCGGGGAATGAGCAGTTCTTC
NA	TRBV7-9	TRBD2	TRBJ2-5	CASSLPPVGLAQETQYF	TGTGCCAGCAGCTTACCCCCGGTGGGACTAGCGCAAGAGACCCAGTACTTC
NA	TRBV7-2	TRBD1	TRBJ2-7	CASSLQGADSYEQYF	TGTGCCAGCAGCTTACAGGGGGCCGATTCCTACGAGCAGTACTTC
NA	TRBV11-2	NA	TRBJ1-2	CASSLERSGSGYTF	TGTGCCAGCAGCTTAGAACGTTCAGGTTCTGGCTACACCTTC
NA	TRBV2	TRBD1	TRBJ1-1	CASSEQGVATPNTEAFF	TGTGCCAGCAGTGAACAGGGGGTAGCAACACCGAACACTGAAGCTTTCTTT
once	TRBV6-1	NA	TRBJ2-1	CASSDQQDGEQFF	TGTGCCAGCAGTGACCAACAGGATGGTGAGCAGTTCTTC
NA	TRBV28	TRBD1	TRBJ1-1	CATTGQANTEAFF	TGTGCCACCACGGGACAGGCGAACACTGAAGCTTTCTTT
NA	TRBV27	NA	TRBJ1-2	CASSPLAVHRSYGYTF	TGTGCCAGCAGTCCTCTTGCCGTACATCGGAGCTATGGCTACACCTTC
NA	TRBV5-8	TRBD2	TRBJ2-7	CASGRLAASYEQYF	TGTGCCAGTGGACGACTAGCGGCCTCCTACGAGCAGTACTTC
NA	TRBV2	NA	TRBJ2-3	CASSWAASTDTQYF	TGTGCCAGCAGCTGGGCAGCAAGCACAGATACGCAGTATTTT
NA	TRBV4-2	TRBD2	TRBJ2-1	CASSLRSTSGGDVEQFF	TGTGCCAGCAGCCTCCGATCTACTAGCGGGGGGGACGTTGAGCAGTTCTTC
NA	TRBV11-2	NA	TRBJ2-7	CASSLDVTTYEQYF	TGTGCCAGCAGCTTAGATGTGACTACCTACGAGCAGTACTTC
NA	TRBV7-9	NA	TRBJ2-6	CASSLSSANVLTF	TGTGCCAGCAGCTTGTCGAGTGCCAACGTCCTGACTTTC
NA	TRBV11-2	NA	TRBJ1-1	CASSLGQDTEAFF	TGTGCCAGCAGCCTGGGACAAGACACTGAAGCTTTCTTT
NA	TRBV27	TRBD1	TRBJ1-6	CASSSRWTGGSSPLHF	TGTGCCAGCAGTTCCCGATGGACAGGGGGGAGTTCACCCCTCCACTTT
NA	TRBV6-1	NA	TRBJ2-4	CASSEARGAKNIQYF	TGTGCCAGCAGTGAAGCTCGAGGTGCCAAAAACATTCAGTACTTC
NA	TRBV6-4	NA	TRBJ2-3	CASSVPYATGLNTDTQYF	TGTGCCAGCAGTGTCCCCTATGCTACAGGGCTTAACACAGATACGCAGTATTTT
once	TRBV6-6	TRBD1	TRBJ1-2	CASSSVQGADYGYTF	TGTGCCAGCAGTTCCGTACAGGGGGCTGACTATGGCTACACCTTC
NA	TRBV19	NA	TRBJ2-7	CASSIGQLYEQYF	TGTGCCAGTAGTATCGGACAGCTATACGAGCAGTACTTC
NA	TRBV5-1	TRBD1	TRBJ2-3	CASSRNPGQGTDTQYF	TGCGCCAGCAGCCGAAATCCGGGACAGGGGACAGATACGCAGTATTTT
once	TRBV3-1/TRBV3-2	TRBD1	TRBJ1-6	CASSPRQGNSPLHF	TGTGCCAGCAGTCCAAGACAGGGGAATTCACCCCTCCACTTT
NA	TRBV21-1	NA	TRBJ2-1	CASSISTSGRAPLHYNEQFF	TGTGCCAGCAGCATCTCGACTAGCGGGAGGGCGCCCCTCCACTACAATGAGCAGTTCTTC
few	TRBV11-2	TRBD1	TRBJ1-1	CASSSNDRVNTEAFF	TGTGCCAGCAGCTCCAACGACAGGGTGAACACTGAAGCTTTCTTT
NA	TRBV27	NA	TRBJ2-3	CASSLNWDTVDTQYF	TGTGCCAGCAGTTTAAATTGGGACACGGTAGATACGCAGTATTTT
NA	TRBV28	TRBD2	TRBJ2-3	CASSTTIAGARDTQYF	TGTGCCAGCAGCACAACTATAGCGGGAGCAAGAGATACGCAGTATTTT
NA	TRBV7-6	TRBD2	TRBJ2-2	CASSSTSGRNTGELFF	TGTGCCAGCAGCTCCACTAGCGGGCGGAACACCGGGGAGCTGTTTTTT
NA	TRBV28	NA	TRBJ1-5	CASSDQGNSNQPQHF	TGTGCCAGCAGTGATCAGGGCAATAGCAATCAGCCCCAGCATTTT
NA	TRBV2	TRBD1	TRBJ1-6	CASIRGQGSPLHF	TGTGCCAGCATCCGGGGACAGGGATCACCCCTCCACTTT
NA	TRBV6-5	TRBD1	TRBJ1-2	CASSYSRSGGQGYTF	TGTGCCAGCAGTTACTCGAGGTCAGGGGGGCAGGGCTACACCTTC
NA	TRBV5-6	NA	TRBJ1-1	CASSLRLMPEAFF	TGTGCCAGCAGCTTGCGGTTGATGCCTGAAGCTTTCTTT
NA	TRBV7-2	TRBD2	TRBJ2-5	CASQAGGETQYF	TGTGCCAGCCAGGCGGGGGGAGAGACCCAGTACTTC
NA	TRBV9	TRBD1	TRBJ1-2	CASSVGSFLSGQGGGYTF	TGTGCCAGCAGCGTAGGTTCTTTCTTGTCGGGACAGGGAGGCGGCTACACCTTC
NA	TRBV30	NA	TRBJ1-1	CAWSVLFDDPGTEAFF	TGTGCCTGGAGTGTACTTTTCGACGACCCGGGCACTGAAGCTTTCTTT
NA	TRBV2	NA	TRBJ2-7	CASSPQVRYEQYF	TGTGCCAGCAGCCCCCAGGTCCGCTACGAGCAGTACTTC
NA	TRBV5-1	NA	TRBJ1-2	CASSPFGSPYGYTF	TGCGCCAGCAGCCCCTTCGGGTCTCCGTATGGCTACACCTTC
medium-sized	TRBV28	TRBD1	TRBJ1-1	CASSLTGGTEAFF	TGTGCCAGCAGTTTAACAGGGGGCACTGAAGCTTTCTTT